This T cell receptor (beta chain) stems from a study of T cell repertoires in cytomegalovirus infection. At the level of the study: The study used recently identified HLA-C-restricted and well-studied HLA-B-restricted CMV epitopes. Public TCR beta signatures marked donors with CMV infection and the matching HLA. Study-wide points: Dominant in the ex vivo response were TCR beta clonotypes restricted by HLA-C and specific for CMV. Carriers of CMV plus the relevant HLA were identified by cumulative public TCR beta family frequency.

The V and J ends lost 5 bases and 5 bases, in that order; junction bases with no gene match: 11. CDR1 and CDR2 from the germline V gene are WNHNN and SYGVQD (reference sequence). The CDR3 sequence is 18 residues long. This clonotype was picked up a small number of times. Its antigen is not known. MiXCR was run by TCRdb on the reads, yielding one entry per CDR3 protein. The sample holds hundreds of thousands of distinct CDR3 sequences, about 31% seen once. This chain joins TRBV10-1 and TRBJ2-2; TRBD2 aligns across 13 bases. The source is a human donor in good health (CMV status not recorded). Some clones in this sample may be carry-over from other donors' samples. This specimen consisted of cultured CD8+ T cells from PBMCs, obtained from culture after CMV antigen stimulation. CDR3 nucleotides: TGCGCCAGCAGTCCTACACCGGGACTAGCGGGGCGGACCGGGGAGCTGTTTTTT. This codes for CASSPTPGLAGRTGELFF.